Given below is one T cell receptor beta chain in context. CDR3 length equals 15 residues. Germline V CDR1 and CDR2: LGHNA, YNFKEQ. The germline V and J ends were trimmed by 0 bases and 1 base, with 9 bases remaining between them. The sample originates from a study of blood T cell repertoires in COVID-19. Study details: T cells, B-cell-depleted T cells, or PBMCs supplied cDNA or gDNA.

Seattle's enrolled individuals joined amid active infection and were then monitored longitudinally. Original analysis: Reference gene primer amplification gave estimated nucleated cell counts. Clones were sequenced by immunoSEQ multiplex PCR, and TCRdb holds only the in-frame ones, with some missing. The V and J calls and clone size are taken from that table; D and trimming were inferred from the DNA. The sample lists hundreds of thousands of clones; roughly 85% were seen once. Source material: peripheral blood. This TCR was recovered from a man in his fifties with COVID-19, enrolled during active disease. The rearrangement uses TRBV4-2 and TRBJ1-2; no definite D call. Here the CDR3 DNA reads TGTGCCAGCAGCCAAGAGAAAGTCAGTAACTATGGCTACACCTTC. Translation: CASSQEKVSNYGYTF.